These 27 T cell receptor beta chains were all obtained from the same sample, sequenced in a study of graft-versus-host responses after intestinal transplantation. Measured with immunoSEQ multiplex PCR; TCRdb has only the in-frame clones, and not every one. Among 10,000 to 15,000 clones listed, roughly 29% were seen once. The researchers put some 200,000 CFSE-labeled responder cells into plates with some 200,000 irradiated, violet-dye-labeled stimulator cells. The sample was alloreactive CD8+ T cells from a mixed lymphocyte reaction culture, taken before intestinal transplant. Subset defined: CFSE-low proliferating T cells sorted from roughly six-day pre-transplant mixed lymphocyte reaction (GvH or HvG direction). The source of these receptors is a human patient who received an intestinal transplant.

As concerns this clone: Germline is not matched at one junction end, which may reflect a read error. The V and J genes are TRBV2 and TRBJ2-1, with D unresolved. Looked up from germline, CDR1 is SNHLY and CDR2 is FYNNEI. This CDR3 spans 18 amino acids. The CDR3 here is CASNEFFVRTSLDNEQFF. In DNA form, the CDR3 reads TGTGCCAGCAATGAATTTTTTGTCAGGACCAGTTTAGACAATGAGCAGTTCTTC. Supplemented by reference TRBV2 and TRBJ2-1, the full variable domain reads EPEVTQTPSHQVTQMGQEVILRCVPISNHLYFYWYRQILGQKVEFLVSFYNNEISEKSEIFDDQFSVERPDGSNFTLKIRSTKLEDSAMYFCASNEFFVRTSLDNEQFFGPGTRLTVL.

About this clone: A much larger clone differs by one base, so this may be a read error. The J gene is TRBJ1-2, the V gene TRBV5-1; D gene unclear. Looked up from germline, CDR1 is SGHRS and CDR2 is YFSETQ. With 0 bases removed from V and 1 base from J, the gap between germline ends came to 7 bases. The CDR3 contains 14 residues. The CDR3 region is CASSLGVINYGYTF. The CDR3 DNA reads TGCGCCAGCAGCTTGGGGGTGATTAACTATGGCTACACCTTC.

The count of this clone is one. The CDR3 spells CSVGIGLAGVETQYF. The CDR3 nucleotides are TGCAGCGTTGGTATCGGACTAGCGGGGGTGGAGACCCAGTACTTC. This chain joins TRBV29-1 and TRBJ2-5, with 13 bases aligning to TRBD2. The CDR3 contains 15 residues. Germline V gene lookup returns CDR1 SQVTM and CDR2 ANQGSEA. Losses at the gene ends were 4 bases for V and 5 bases for J; bases not matched to a gene: 7.

This chain joins TRBV4-2 and TRBJ1-1; possibly TRBD1 for D (6 bases). From germline, CDR1 is LGHNA and CDR2 YNFKEQ. The length of the CDR3 is 15 residues. Trimming removed 3 bases from V and 1 base from J, with 12 bases in between. The chain's CDR3 is CASSQETGSNTEAFF. DNA of the CDR3: TGTGCCAGCAGCCAGGAAACAGGGTCGAACACTGAAGCTTTCTTT.

The sample holds one count of this clone. The genes are TRBV4-1 and TRBJ1-2; no clear D gene. The CDR3 is 14 amino acids. Germline-derived CDR1 and CDR2 are MGHRA and YSYEKL. The germline V and J ends were trimmed by 6 bases and 4 bases, with 15 bases remaining between them. The CDR3 spells CASRSTAVFYGYTF. The CDR3 coding sequence is TGCGCCAGCAGATCCACAGCGGTATTCTATGGCTACACCTTC.

The rearrangement joins TRBV9 to TRBJ2-7; 10 positions agree with TRBD1. Germline CDR1 reads SGDLS; CDR2 reads YYNGEE. Trimming removed 3 bases from V and 6 bases from J; junction bases left unmatched: 3. The CDR3 sequence is 13 residues long. CDR3 sequence (DNA): TGTGCCAGCAGCGAGGGGACAGGGGCCGAGCAGTACTTC. Translation: CASSEGTGAEQYF.

This clone was seen a handful of times. The V call is TRBV5-6, the J call TRBJ2-7; weak D call: TRBD2 (6 bases). Germline CDR1 and CDR2: SGHDT and YYEEEE. V was pared by 1 base and J by 9 bases, with 17 bases between. This CDR3 has 14 residues. In nucleotides, the CDR3 is TGTGCCAGCAGCTTGCTTTCAGGTTCTAGCGCGCAGTACTTC. This codes for CASSLLSGSSAQYF.

This chain links TRBV4-2 with TRBJ2-1; D remains ambiguous. Trimming cost V 0 bases and J 8 bases, with 17 bases left between them. Germline CDR1 and CDR2: LGHNA and YNFKEQ. The CDR3 covers 16 residues. CDR3 loop: CASSQDTSATWDEQFF. CDR3 DNA sequence: TGTGCCAGCAGCCAAGATACGAGCGCGACTTGGGATGAGCAGTTCTTC.

Only a few counts were recorded for this clone. V gene TRBV10-3 combines with J gene TRBJ1-2, with 9 bases fitting TRBD1. The CDR3 is 15 amino acids. The V and J ends lost 4 bases and 4 bases, in that order; junction bases with no gene match: 7. From germline, CDR1 is ENHRY and CDR2 SYGVKD. CDR3: CAISGIGTGLYGYTF. The CDR3 bases are TGTGCCATCAGTGGAATAGGGACAGGGCTCTATGGCTACACCTTC.

Worth noting for this clone: This may be a read error: a much more frequent sequence differs by one nucleotide. The V gene is TRBV28, the J gene TRBJ2-5; no clear D gene. There are 11 residues in the CDR3. Per the germline V gene, CDR1 is MDHEN and CDR2 is SYDVKM. Trimming cost V 3 bases and J 5 bases, with 4 bases left between them. DNA for the CDR3: TGTGCCAGCAGTTTGCGGGAGACCCAGTACTTC. This codes for CASSLRETQYF.

This clone ranks as medium-sized (0.01 to 0.1%). The chain recombines TRBV21-1 with TRBJ2-3; TRBD2 is taken as the D call from the table, unchecked against the DNA. TRBV21-1 is recorded as a pseudogene. This CDR3 contains 15 residues. The CDR3 loop is CASSEGIAGSDTQYF. CDR3 nucleotides: TGTGCCAGCAGCGAAGGGATCGCGGGATCAGATACGCAGTATTTT.

The chain recombines TRBV4-1 with TRBJ2-5; D is perhaps TRBD1 (5 bases). The J call may be in error: the DNA end matches TRBJ2-7 better. The CDR3 spans 15 residues. The germline V gene encodes CDR1 MGHRA and CDR2 YSYEKL. The CDR3 loop reads CASSHYVGASYEQYF. In DNA form, the CDR3 reads TGCGCCAGCAGCCATTATGTTGGGGCCTCCTACGAGCAGTACTTC.

For the CDR3, the DNA is TGTGCCAGCAGTTACGTGTGGGGAGGTGGCACTGAAGCTTTCTTT. The encoded protein is CASSYVWGGGTEAFF. V usage is TRBV6-6 and J usage is TRBJ1-1; D is ambiguous. V dropped 2 bases and J dropped 4 bases, with 14 bases sitting between them. The V gene's germline CDR1 is MNHNY and CDR2 SVGAGI (reference sequence). The CDR3 is 15 residues long.

This clone was counted a few times. The chain couples TRBV27 to TRBJ2-7; 12 bases map to TRBD2. CDR1 and CDR2 (germline): MNHEY, SMNVEV (reference sequence). The J segment lost 3 bases and the V segment lost 4 bases, leaving 10 bases of the junction unmatched. The CDR3 has 17 residues. CDR3 region: CASSSIRLAGVVYEQYF. DNA of the CDR3: TGTGCCAGCAGTTCAATTCGACTAGCGGGAGTAGTCTACGAGCAGTACTTC.

The J gene is TRBJ2-2, the V gene TRBV6-4; no clear D gene. V lost 0 bases and J 7 bases, leaving 12 bases between the germline ends. This CDR3 contains 15 residues. Germline V gene sequence: CDR1 MRHNA, CDR2 SNTAGT. CDR3 region: CASSDSSRTLGELFF. CDR3 sequence (DNA): TGTGCCAGCAGTGACTCGAGTCGTACACTCGGGGAGCTGTTTTTT.

This clone has just a few counts. The chain couples TRBV6-5 to TRBJ2-1; 9 positions agree with TRBD2. From germline, CDR1 is MNHEY and CDR2 SVGAGI. J lost 7 bases, V lost 2 bases, and 6 bases had no gene match. CDR3 length: 15 amino acids. The CDR3 nucleotides are TGTGCCAGCAGTTACGTAGTAGCGGGAGTGAATGAGCAGTTCTTC. It is translated as CASSYVVAGVNEQFF.

This clone was found a few times. This chain uses TRBV6-5 with TRBJ1-1; 8 nucleotides match TRBD1. Germline CDR1 MNHEY, CDR2 SVGAGI. Germline trimming cut 9 bases from V and 7 bases from J; bases unmatched to any gene: 10. The CDR3 spans 13 residues. CDR3 sequence: CASLTGEGGEAFF. The CDR3 region has the DNA TGTGCCAGTTTGACAGGGGAGGGGGGTGAAGCTTTCTTT.

Concerning this clone: A much larger clone differs by one base, so this may be a read error. This specimen includes other DNA sequences encoding the same CDR3. V is TRBV6-5 and J is TRBJ1-1; 8 bases line up with TRBD1. The germline V gene encodes CDR1 MNHEY and CDR2 SVGAGI. CDR3 size: 14 residues. CDR3 DNA sequence: TGTGCCAGCAGACCAGGGGGCCTGAACACTGAAGCCTTCTTT. Its translation is CASRPGGLNTEAFF.

There are a few counts of this clone. V and J are TRBV5-6 and TRBJ2-1; D is possibly TRBD1 (5 bases). Germline CDR1 reads SGHDT; CDR2 reads YYEEEE. V was pared by 0 bases and J by 5 bases, with 9 bases between. The CDR3 is made up of 14 amino acids. The CDR3 region is CASSLADRNNEQFF. For the CDR3, the DNA is TGTGCCAGCAGCTTGGCCGACAGAAACAATGAGCAGTTCTTC.

This clone was picked up a small number of times. The CDR3 spells CASSFEDRGVYEQYF. As DNA, the CDR3 is TGTGCCAGCAGCTTTGAGGACAGGGGGGTCTACGAGCAGTACTTC. The V call is TRBV7-9, the J call TRBJ2-7; 10 bases match TRBD1. V gave up 3 bases and J gave up 3 bases; unmatched junction bases: 5. The CDR3 covers 15 residues. Per the germline V gene, CDR1 is SEHNR and CDR2 is FQNEAQ (reference sequence).

The chain carries TRBV21-1 and TRBJ2-5; the DNA was not compared with TRBD2, the D call given in the table. TRBV21-1 is a documented pseudogene. CDR3 length equals 17 residues. CDR3 sequence: CASSYGIANTFSETQYF. CDR3 coding DNA: TGTGCCAGCAGCTACGGAATAGCTAACACTTTCTCTGAGACCCAGTACTTC.

CDR3 in amino acids: CASSLLAGGPWETQYF. The CDR3 DNA sequence: TGCGCCAGCAGCTTGCTAGCGGGGGGGCCGTGGGAGACCCAGTACTTC. The chain combines TRBV5-1 with TRBJ2-5; 12 positions match TRBD2. The CDR3 consists of 16 residues. Germline assignment: CDR1 SGHRS and CDR2 YFSETQ. J gave up 5 bases and V 1 base, and 6 bases lay outside the gene matches.

The chain's CDR3 is CASRALAGDTGELFF. The DNA for the CDR3 is TGTGCCAGCAGGGCCCTAGCGGGAGACACCGGGGAGCTGTTTTTT. The V and J genes are TRBV2 and TRBJ2-2, with TRBD2 identical over 10 bases. The V and J ends lost 6 bases and 3 bases, in that order; junction bases with no gene match: 4. Germline values: CDR1 SNHLY, CDR2 FYNNEI. CDR3 length: 15 amino acids.

This chain uses TRBV7-3 with TRBJ1-3; 7 bases map to TRBD1. Germline V lookup: CDR1 SGHTA, CDR2 FQGTGA. The CDR3 spans 16 residues. The J segment lost 1 base and the V segment lost 5 bases, leaving 8 bases of the junction unmatched. CDR3 sequence reads: CASSPQSTGSGNTIYF. In DNA form, the CDR3 reads TGTGCCAGCAGCCCCCAGTCGACAGGGTCTGGAAACACCATATATTTT.

The rearrangement links TRBV11-1 to TRBJ2-1; a weak D match, TRBD1 (5 bases). CDR1 is SGHAT and CDR2 is FQDESV in the germline V gene (reference sequence). The CDR3 runs to 12 residues. Trimming pared 8 bases from V and 4 bases from J, leaving 9 bases between. The CDR3 spells CASAGLYNEQFF. The CDR3 coding sequence is TGTGCCAGCGCAGGGTTATACAATGAGCAGTTCTTC.

This clone was seen only a few times. V usage is TRBV27 and J usage is TRBJ1-1; tentatively, D is TRBD1 (6 bases). This CDR3 contains 16 residues. Per germline, CDR1 MNHEY and CDR2 SMNVEV (reference sequence). V lost 0 bases, J lost 2 bases, and 13 bases lay in between. DNA of the CDR3: TGTGCCAGCAGTTTATCCGGGGGGGCGCTAAACACTGAAGCTTTCTTT. Its translation: CASSLSGGALNTEAFF.

V is TRBV6-1 and J is TRBJ2-7; D unresolved. This CDR3 is built from 15 residues. Germline CDR1 MNHNS, CDR2 SASEGT. Trimming shortened V by 10 bases and J by 4 bases, and 23 bases separated the two germline ends. CDR3: CATLPRVSSFYEQYF. CDR3 in DNA: TGTGCCACCCTCCCCCGGGTTAGTTCCTTTTACGAGCAGTACTTC.